This T cell receptor (beta chain) emerged from a study of tumor-infiltrating lymphocytes in primary liver carcinoma. Concerning this clonotype itself: Germline and junction disagree at one end, which may indicate a read error.

Germline DNA was also extracted, and blood RNA was taken from unsorted whole blood. Synthesis of TCR beta cDNA was carried out from 500 ng total RNA with a constant-region primer. Three nested multiplex PCR rounds of slightly modified ARM-PCR generated TCR beta libraries. The opening two PCR rounds, around 11 cycles each, paired TRBV1-TRBV30 forward primers with a C-beta reverse primer. TCRdb recomputed calls from the multiplex PCR reads with MiXCR, one row per CDR3 protein. The data show approximately 300,000 distinct CDR3 sequences, 55% to 65% seen once. Germline CDR1 is MNHNS and CDR2 is SASEGT. CDR3 length: 13 residues.

This sequence joins TRBV6-1 and TRBJ1-1, with D perhaps matching TRBD1 (6 bases). The sequence came from a man aged 35 to 55 with primary liver carcinoma and hepatitis B virus infection. The sequencing input was peripheral blood. The CDR3 nucleotides are TGTGCCAGCATTCTGACTGGGGGCACTGAAACTTTCTTT. This codes for CASILTGGTETFF.